Listed below are T cell receptor beta chains from one sample, sequenced in a study of T cell changes during pregnancy in multiple sclerosis. The table came from immunoSEQ multiplex PCR; TCRdb's copy has only in-frame clones and leaves some out. The data contain roughly 110,000 clones, roughly 92% of them singletons. The sample was peripheral blood, taken after pregnancy. These TCRs come from a female donor with multiple sclerosis, enrolled in a pregnancy study. CDR3s include the opening cysteine and the closing phenylalanine or tryptophan. A D gene is named only where the DNA matches it firmly. Clone size is shown for a subset of rows, as once, few, many or a class of expanded clone.

J gene: TRBJ2-3
clone size: .
D gene: TRBD2
V gene: TRBV2
CDR3 protein: CASTVGSGIVDTQYF
CDR3 DNA: TGTGCCAGCACGGTCGGTAGCGGGATCGTAGATACGCAGTATTTT

J gene: TRBJ2-1
clone size: .
D gene: TRBD2
V gene: TRBV19
CDR3 protein: CASSTALAGGRNEQFF
CDR3 DNA: TGTGCCAGTAGTACCGCTCTAGCGGGGGGGCGGAATGAGCAGTTCTTC

J gene: TRBJ2-1
clone size: .
D gene: TRBD2
V gene: TRBV28
CDR3 protein: CASRGTSGTLSSYNEQFF
CDR3 DNA: TGTGCCAGCCGTGGGACTAGCGGGACCCTGAGCTCCTACAATGAGCAGTTCTTC

J gene: TRBJ2-2
clone size: .
D gene: TRBD2
V gene: TRBV18
CDR3 protein: CASSATSGGPSGELFF
CDR3 DNA: TGTGCCAGCTCAGCGACTAGCGGGGGCCCCTCGGGGGAGCTGTTTTTT

J gene: TRBJ2-1
clone size: .
D gene: .
V gene: TRBV7-8
CDR3 protein: CASSLSRVDNEQFF
CDR3 DNA: TGTGCCAGCAGCTTATCGCGGGTAGACAATGAGCAGTTCTTC

J gene: TRBJ2-1
clone size: .
D gene: .
V gene: TRBV28
CDR3 protein: CASSTWGGARGNEQFF
CDR3 DNA: TGTGCCAGCAGTACCTGGGGGGGTGCCAGGGGAAATGAGCAGTTCTTC

J gene: TRBJ2-7
clone size: .
D gene: TRBD1
V gene: TRBV6-1
CDR3 protein: CASRVGQNSYEQYF
CDR3 DNA: TGTGCCAGCAGAGTGGGACAGAACTCCTACGAGCAGTACTTC

J gene: TRBJ1-1
clone size: .
D gene: TRBD1
V gene: TRBV7-3
CDR3 protein: CASSSETGAPEAFF
CDR3 DNA: TGTGCCAGCAGCTCCGAGACAGGGGCTCCTGAAGCTTTCTTT

J gene: TRBJ2-1
clone size: .
D gene: .
V gene: TRBV30
CDR3 protein: CAWSVQRTHYNEQFF
CDR3 DNA: TGTGCCTGGAGTGTACAGAGGACTCACTACAATGAGCAGTTCTTC

J gene: TRBJ2-5
clone size: .
D gene: TRBD2
V gene: TRBV7-2
CDR3 protein: CASSRTSGTQETQYF
CDR3 DNA: TGTGCCAGCAGCAGGACTAGCGGAACCCAAGAGACCCAGTACTTC

J gene: TRBJ2-1
clone size: .
D gene: .
V gene: TRBV15
CDR3 protein: CATSRDLTAVGNEQFF
CDR3 DNA: TGTGCCACCAGCAGAGATTTGACTGCGGTTGGGAATGAGCAGTTCTTC

J gene: TRBJ1-1
clone size: few
D gene: .
V gene: TRBV5-1
CDR3 protein: CASSLEGRLPNTEAFF
CDR3 DNA: TGCGCCAGCAGCTTGGAAGGCAGGTTACCTAACACTGAAGCTTTCTTT

J gene: TRBJ1-2
clone size: .
D gene: .
V gene: TRBV5-4
CDR3 protein: CASSPSQGRGAYGYTF
CDR3 DNA: TGTGCCAGCAGCCCCTCTCAGGGGAGAGGTGCCTATGGCTACACCTTC

J gene: TRBJ2-1
clone size: once
D gene: TRBD2
V gene: TRBV5-4
CDR3 protein: CASSLLRGGGYNEQFF
CDR3 DNA: TGTGCCAGCAGCTTGCTCCGCGGGGGGGGGTACAATGAGCAGTTCTTC

J gene: TRBJ2-7
clone size: .
D gene: .
V gene: TRBV27
CDR3 protein: CAASPRGINYEQYF
CDR3 DNA: TGTGCCGCTTCTCCCCGGGGGATCAACTACGAGCAGTACTTC

J gene: TRBJ2-7
clone size: .
D gene: TRBD1
V gene: TRBV10-1
CDR3 protein: CASIIMGTGNSYEQYF
CDR3 DNA: TGCGCCAGTATAATCATGGGGACAGGGAACTCCTACGAGCAGTACTTC

J gene: TRBJ1-6
clone size: .
D gene: TRBD1
V gene: TRBV5-4
CDR3 protein: CASSLTGGFGNSPLHF
CDR3 DNA: TGTGCCAGCAGCTTGACAGGGGGATTCGGTAATTCACCCCTCCACTTT

J gene: TRBJ1-5
clone size: .
D gene: .
V gene: TRBV10-3
CDR3 protein: CAISATEDSNQPQHF
CDR3 DNA: TGTGCCATCAGTGCAACAGAAGATAGCAATCAGCCCCAGCATTTT

J gene: TRBJ2-7
clone size: once
D gene: .
V gene: TRBV2
CDR3 protein: CASSEAGGPPGDSNIYEQYF
CDR3 DNA: TGTGCCAGCAGTGAAGCGGGTGGACCTCCCGGGGACTCCAACATCTACGAGCAGTACTTC

J gene: TRBJ1-1
clone size: once
D gene: .
V gene: TRBV21-1
CDR3 protein: CASKSVNSSEAFF
CDR3 DNA: TGTGCCAGCAAATCCGTTAACAGCTCTGAAGCTTTCTTT

J gene: TRBJ2-7
clone size: once
D gene: .
V gene: TRBV27
CDR3 protein: CASKAKVGGAYEQYF
CDR3 DNA: TGTGCCAGCAAGGCAAAGGTAGGCGGGGCCTACGAGCAGTACTTC

J gene: TRBJ2-1
clone size: .
D gene: .
V gene: TRBV6-1
CDR3 protein: CASSGTPYNEQFF
CDR3 DNA: TGTGCCAGCAGTGGGACACCATACAATGAGCAGTTCTTC

J gene: TRBJ1-1
clone size: few
D gene: TRBD1
V gene: TRBV5-4
CDR3 protein: CASSSDRAGNTEAFF
CDR3 DNA: TGTGCCAGCAGCTCAGACAGGGCGGGGAACACTGAAGCTTTCTTT

J gene: TRBJ1-2
clone size: .
D gene: TRBD1
V gene: TRBV10-3
CDR3 protein: CAIRGQGANYGYTF
CDR3 DNA: TGTGCCATCAGAGGACAGGGAGCTAACTATGGCTACACCTTC

J gene: TRBJ2-3
clone size: .
D gene: TRBD1
V gene: TRBV5-1
CDR3 protein: CASSLTAGGLTDTQYF
CDR3 DNA: TGCGCCAGCAGCCTCACGGCAGGGGGCCTCACAGATACGCAGTATTTT

J gene: TRBJ2-3
clone size: .
D gene: TRBD2
V gene: TRBV11-3
CDR3 protein: CASSSGTSGGLSTDTQYF
CDR3 DNA: TGTGCCAGCAGCTCGGGGACTAGCGGGGGGTTAAGCACAGATACGCAGTATTTT

J gene: TRBJ1-5
clone size: .
D gene: TRBD1
V gene: TRBV11-2
CDR3 protein: CASSLDRGRQPQHF
CDR3 DNA: TGTGCCAGCAGCTTAGACAGGGGGCGACAGCCCCAGCATTTT

J gene: TRBJ1-5
clone size: .
D gene: .
V gene: TRBV6-6
CDR3 protein: CASSPQRGGQPQHF
CDR3 DNA: TGTGCCAGCAGCCCCCAAAGGGGAGGTCAGCCCCAGCATTTT

J gene: TRBJ1-4
clone size: .
D gene: .
V gene: TRBV19
CDR3 protein: CASSLQGHEKLFF
CDR3 DNA: TGTGCCAGTAGCCTACAGGGTCATGAAAAACTGTTTTTT

J gene: TRBJ1-5
clone size: .
D gene: .
V gene: TRBV6-1
CDR3 protein: CASSEAETGRQIYQPQHF
CDR3 DNA: TGTGCCAGCAGTGAAGCCGAGACCGGGCGACAGATTTATCAGCCCCAGCATTTT

J gene: TRBJ2-4
clone size: .
D gene: TRBD2
V gene: TRBV6-1
CDR3 protein: CASAPPSGRSVDF
CDR3 DNA: TGTGCCAGCGCCCCGCCTAGCGGACGGTCGGTGGACTTC

J gene: TRBJ2-1
clone size: .
D gene: TRBD2
V gene: TRBV7-7
CDR3 protein: CASSLGRGRPNEQFF
CDR3 DNA: TGTGCCAGCAGCTTAGGTCGCGGGAGGCCTAATGAGCAGTTCTTC

J gene: TRBJ1-1
clone size: .
D gene: .
V gene: TRBV2
CDR3 protein: CASTSDHGKGTEAFF
CDR3 DNA: TGTGCCAGCACCTCAGACCACGGTAAGGGGACTGAAGCTTTCTTT

J gene: TRBJ2-3
clone size: .
D gene: .
V gene: TRBV19
CDR3 protein: CASSIGLKGGKADTQYF
CDR3 DNA: TGTGCCAGTAGTATCGGGCTAAAGGGGGGGAAGGCAGATACGCAGTATTTT

J gene: TRBJ2-3
clone size: .
D gene: .
V gene: TRBV28
CDR3 protein: CASSLRGLADTQYF
CDR3 DNA: TGTGCCAGCAGTCTAAGGGGTTTAGCAGATACGCAGTATTTT

J gene: TRBJ1-2
clone size: .
D gene: .
V gene: TRBV7-8
CDR3 protein: CASSLVAGFGYTF
CDR3 DNA: TGTGCCAGCAGCTTAGTGGCGGGTTTCGGCTACACCTTC

J gene: TRBJ2-5
clone size: .
D gene: TRBD1
V gene: TRBV29-1
CDR3 protein: CSVVPGQGLQETQYF
CDR3 DNA: TGCAGCGTTGTGCCGGGACAGGGACTCCAAGAGACCCAGTACTTC

J gene: TRBJ1-2
clone size: .
D gene: .
V gene: TRBV30
CDR3 protein: CAWSVMGGDGYTF
CDR3 DNA: TGTGCCTGGAGTGTAATGGGGGGGGATGGCTACACCTTC

J gene: TRBJ2-3
clone size: .
D gene: TRBD2
V gene: TRBV7-2
CDR3 protein: CASSRPGLAGGHGTDTQYF
CDR3 DNA: TGTGCCAGCAGCCGACCGGGACTAGCGGGGGGGCATGGCACAGATACGCAGTATTTT

J gene: TRBJ2-7
clone size: .
D gene: .
V gene: TRBV5-6
CDR3 protein: CASSLQGGEFYEQYF
CDR3 DNA: TGTGCCAGCAGCTTGCAAGGGGGAGAGTTCTACGAGCAGTACTTC

J gene: TRBJ2-3
clone size: once
D gene: TRBD2
V gene: TRBV7-9
CDR3 protein: CASSSSGGDGTQYF
CDR3 DNA: TGTGCCAGCAGCTCTAGCGGGGGTGACGGTACGCAGTATTTT

J gene: TRBJ1-3
clone size: .
D gene: TRBD1
V gene: TRBV6-1
CDR3 protein: CASSEAAGGRSGNTIYF
CDR3 DNA: TGTGCCAGCAGTGAAGCGGCAGGGGGCCGATCTGGAAACACCATATATTTT

J gene: TRBJ2-3
clone size: .
D gene: .
V gene: TRBV19
CDR3 protein: CASNAGRTDTQYF
CDR3 DNA: TGTGCCAGTAACGCGGGGCGCACAGATACGCAGTATTTT

J gene: TRBJ2-5
clone size: once
D gene: .
V gene: TRBV5-4
CDR3 protein: CASSSGQNQETQYF
CDR3 DNA: TGTGCCAGCAGCTCCGGACAGAACCAAGAGACCCAGTACTTC

J gene: TRBJ2-3
clone size: once
D gene: TRBD1
V gene: TRBV29-1
CDR3 protein: CSVEDRGSDTQYF
CDR3 DNA: TGCAGCGTTGAGGACAGGGGTTCGGATACGCAGTATTTT

J gene: TRBJ2-2
clone size: .
D gene: TRBD1
V gene: TRBV15
CDR3 protein: CATSRVTGGAGGELFF
CDR3 DNA: TGTGCCACCAGCAGAGTTACAGGGGGCGCCGGCGGGGAGCTGTTTTTT